The sequence of this T cell receptor beta chain was determined in a study of control samples from healthy donors and cancer patients. The ends lost 1 base at V and 2 bases at J; junction bases unmatched: 4. This CDR3 comprises 15 residues. CDR1 is SGDLS and CDR2 is YYNGEE in the germline V gene. TCRdb's copy holds only in-frame clones and misses some; the assay was immunoSEQ multiplex PCR. The table includes some 96,000 clones, about 90% detected once. The chain employs TRBV9 and TRBJ2-3; 7 bases are a match to TRBD1. The TCR was taken from a woman aged 50 to 60 in good health. Specimen: blood. CDR3 residues: CASSVTTGFTDTQYF. The CDR3 region has the DNA TGTGCCAGCAGCGTAACGACAGGGTTCACAGATACGCAGTATTTT.